Presented here are 3 T cell receptor beta chains from one specimen sequenced in a study of cytomegalovirus exposure and HLA in healthy donors. With 60 Vbeta and 13 Jbeta primers, the PCR was carried out. This table comes from immunoSEQ multiplex PCR, and its TCRdb copy is limited to in-frame clones, with some not included. Of around 170,000 clones detected, over 75% appear once; the ten largest clones hold 1%. Sample: PBMCs. These receptors were obtained from a woman aged 45-60 years in good health and CMV-seropositive.

This rearrangement joins TRBV15 to TRBJ2-1, with TRBD1 matching 8 bases. The V gene end was trimmed by 1 base and the J gene end by 2 bases; junction bases not matched to a gene: 7. The CDR3 runs 17 residues. The germline gives CDR1 LNHNV, CDR2 YYDKDF (reference sequence). The CDR3 loop reads CATSRVGTGTAYNEQFF. CDR3 in DNA: TGTGCCACCAGCAGAGTGGGGACAGGCACAGCCTACAATGAGCAGTTCTTC.

This chain uses TRBV10-3 with TRBJ2-1; 12 nucleotides line up with TRBD2. The germline V gene has CDR1 ENHRY and CDR2 SYGVKD. After removal of 3 bases from V and 7 bases from J, the junction contained 10 bases not matched to a gene. The CDR3 consists of 17 residues. In DNA, the CDR3 is TGTGCCATCAGTGATTATGGACTAGCGGGATTTATGAATGAGCAGTTCTTC. Its translation: CAISDYGLAGFMNEQFF.

The rearrangement joins TRBV5-6 to TRBJ1-2; D call uncertain. CDR3 length: 12 residues. Germline CDR1 is SGHDT and CDR2 is YYEEEE. Between the trimmed V and J ends, which lost 4 bases and 0 bases, there was a span of 4 bases. CDR3 coding DNA: TGTGCCAGCAGCCCCTCTAACTATGGCTACACCTTC. As protein: CASSPSNYGYTF.